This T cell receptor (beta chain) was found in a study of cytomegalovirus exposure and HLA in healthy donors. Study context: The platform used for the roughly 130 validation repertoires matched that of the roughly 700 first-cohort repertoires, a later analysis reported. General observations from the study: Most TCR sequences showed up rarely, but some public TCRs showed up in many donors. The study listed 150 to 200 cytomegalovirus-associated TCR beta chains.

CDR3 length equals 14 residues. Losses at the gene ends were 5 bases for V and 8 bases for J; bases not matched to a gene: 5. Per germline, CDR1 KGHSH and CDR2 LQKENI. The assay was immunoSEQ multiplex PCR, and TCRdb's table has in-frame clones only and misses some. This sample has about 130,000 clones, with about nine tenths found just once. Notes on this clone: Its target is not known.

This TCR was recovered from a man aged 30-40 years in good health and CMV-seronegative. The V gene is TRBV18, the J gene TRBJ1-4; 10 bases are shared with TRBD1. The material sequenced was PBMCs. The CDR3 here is CASSADRGREKLFF. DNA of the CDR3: TGTGCCAGCTCAGCCGACAGGGGGCGCGAAAAACTGTTTTTT.